This T cell receptor beta chain was obtained from a study of radiation and T cells in renal cell carcinoma. Time point here: blood 4 weeks post-SBRT, at nephrectomy. Treatment denoted: 15 Gy SBRT to primary tumor, nephrectomy 4 weeks later. Nephrectomy followed 15 Gy stereotactic body radiation by 4 weeks. General study points: No pretreatment tumor biopsies were available for baseline clonotypes. In blood, top tumor clones expanded by 2 weeks, shrinking by 4.

As to this clone: The antigen is unknown.

The ends were cut back, 5 bases at V and 1 base at J, with 11 bases in the middle. Germline CDR1 reads MRHNA; CDR2 reads SNTAGT. This CDR3 comprises 14 residues. Method: immunoSEQ multiplex PCR; TCRdb's copy keeps in-frame clones and lacks some. The repertoire holds around 180,000 clones, with around 89% as singletons. This specimen consisted of blood, obtained from a patient whose treatment included radiotherapy and nephrectomy. The source is a woman in her 50s with renal cell carcinoma. This chain uses TRBV6-4 with TRBJ2-5; D may correspond to TRBD1 or TRBD2 (5 bases each). The CDR3 here is CASSPTGTQETQYF. CDR3 DNA: TGTGCCAGCAGTCCTACGGGGACCCAAGAGACCCAGTACTTC.